The clone carrying this TCR beta chain was found many times. As yet, its antigen is unknown. These data are taken from a study of T-cell memory formation after mild COVID-19. The study's findings and limits: Researchers found some responding clones in pre-infection memory, a sign that cross-reactive memory joined. Contracting CD4+ clones were located mainly in CM and EM, and CD8+ clones in EMRA.

TCR alpha and TCR beta cDNA libraries with sample barcodes and UMIs came from 5'RACE using constant-segment primers. TCRdb reanalysed the 5' RACE reads using MiXCR and keeps one entry per CDR3 protein. The data contain about 560,000 distinct CDR3 sequences, roughly a fifth of them singletons. The CDR3 covers 15 residues. V was pared by 0 bases and J by 2 bases, with 10 bases between. Per germline, CDR1 MNHEY and CDR2 SVGEGT. The chain has TRBV6-2 or TRBV6-3 and TRBJ1-2, with D unresolved. The material sequenced was PBMCs or a T cell subset sorted from them (not recorded which). The TCR was taken from an adult woman who had mild COVID-19 (a few samples of this study predate the infection). Cell type and time point are not known. The CDR3 reads CASSYSMNRNYGYTF. The CDR3, as DNA: TGTGCCAGCAGTTACTCGATGAACAGAAACTATGGCTACACCTTC.